Included here is one TCR beta chain sequence, with context. TCRdb's copy holds only in-frame clones and misses some; the assay was immunoSEQ multiplex PCR. The sample has some 350,000 clones, approximately 90% seen once; the top ten hold 3.9%. The data were obtained in a study of Ad26.COV2.S vaccination and SARS-CoV-2 variants. The starting material was peripheral blood, obtained after recovery from COVID-19. This clonotype was obtained from a human donor who had recovered from COVID-19.

CDR3 loop: CASSRLVGARTDTQYF. The CDR3, as DNA: TGTGCCAGCAGCCGCTTAGTGGGGGCGCGCACAGATACGCAGTATTTT. The V and J genes are TRBV7-2 and TRBJ2-3, with a possible D match to TRBD1 (6 bases). Germline values: CDR1 SGHTA, CDR2 FQGNSA. Trimming took off 5 bases at V and 1 base at J, with 16 bases between the two ends. The CDR3 is 16 amino acids.